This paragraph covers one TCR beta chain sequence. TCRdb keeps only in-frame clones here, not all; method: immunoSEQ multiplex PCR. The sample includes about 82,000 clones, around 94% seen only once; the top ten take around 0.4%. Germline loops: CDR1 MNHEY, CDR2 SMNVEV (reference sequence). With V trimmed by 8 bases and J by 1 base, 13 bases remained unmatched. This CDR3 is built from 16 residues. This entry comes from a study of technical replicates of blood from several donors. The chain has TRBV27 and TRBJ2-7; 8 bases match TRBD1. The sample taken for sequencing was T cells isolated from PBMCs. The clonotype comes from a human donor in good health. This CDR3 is CASRLVPRTGSYEQYF. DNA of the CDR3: TGTGCCAGCCGCTTAGTGCCCCGGACAGGGTCCTACGAGCAGTACTTC.